This T cell receptor (beta chain) was sequenced during a study of Graves' ophthalmopathy and Graves' hyperthyroidism. On this clonotype: As yet, its antigen is unknown.

The CDR3 is 13 amino acids. Germline V gene sequence: CDR1 ENHRY, CDR2 SYGVKD. The ends were cut back, 0 bases at V and 2 bases at J, with 5 bases in the middle. General observations from the study: Blood contained most expanded thyroid clonotypes exceeding 0.001 frequency.

Clinical symptoms, serum thyroxine, TRAb, thyroid ultrasound and orbital computed tomography were relied on for diagnosis. The source of the PBMCs was less than 12 ml of fresh peripheral blood. Researchers took RNA transcripts and amplified TCR beta CDR3 regions from them. An opening RT-PCR round employed HTBI primers and preceded a second-round multiplex PCR. TCRdb recomputed calls from the multiplex PCR reads with MiXCR, one row per CDR3 protein. The table shows about 480,000 distinct CDR3 sequences, with 13% to 15% occurring only once. The sequenced material came from blood. This TCR was sampled from a woman aged 25-40 years with Graves' ophthalmopathy. This sequence joins TRBV10-3 and TRBJ2-7; D is unclear. The CDR3: CAISESEPYEQYF. The CDR3 bases are TGTGCCATCAGTGAGTCGGAGCCCTACGAGCAGTACTTC.